The following is a T cell receptor (beta chain) sequence with its context. Antigen unknown. Use of 60 Vbeta and 13 Jbeta primers characterized the PCR. Here immunoSEQ multiplex PCR was the method, and the copy in TCRdb shows in-frame clones only, minus some. The sample lists some 180,000 clones, 70% to 85% occurring once. The CDR3 has 15 amino acids. CDR1 is MNHEY, CDR2 SMNVEV, per germline (reference sequence). Trimming cost V 7 bases and J 3 bases; bases outside gene matches: 12. This entry comes from a study of cytomegalovirus exposure and HLA in healthy donors. Notes on the study in general: The availability of immune exposure information extended only to CMV serostatus. A later analysis showed TCR association rates differing by HLA locus, peaking at DRB1 and lowest at HLA-C.

The origin of this receptor is a woman in her twenties or thirties in good health and CMV-seropositive. The chain joins TRBV27 to TRBJ2-7, with 7 positions matching TRBD1. Sequenced sample: PBMCs. The CDR3 DNA is TGTGCCAGCAACCCATTACAGGGGAATAGCTACGAGCAGTACTTC. Translating gives CASNPLQGNSYEQYF.